This T cell receptor (beta chain) stems from a study of T cell responses to AZD1222 COVID-19 vaccine. Per the germline V gene, CDR1 is SGHDT and CDR2 is YYEEEE. V lost 6 bases to trimming and J lost 2 bases; unmatched junction nucleotides: 4. The CDR3 contains 14 residues. This table comes from immunoSEQ multiplex PCR, and its TCRdb copy is limited to in-frame clones, with some not included. The sample lists 100,000 to 150,000 clones; 75% to 90% were seen once. This receptor was identified in an adult in good health. Sequenced material: peripheral blood, taken on day 0 of AZD1222 vaccination. This chain joins TRBV5-6 and TRBJ2-7, with 11 bases aligning to TRBD1. CDR3 region: CASKRTGGTYEQYF. The CDR3 DNA sequence: TGTGCCAGCAAGAGGACAGGGGGCACCTACGAGCAGTACTTC.